The rows below give T cell receptor beta chains drawn from one sample of a study of cytomegalovirus exposure and HLA in healthy donors. Some clones are missing from TCRdb's copy, which holds only in-frame ones; the method was immunoSEQ multiplex PCR. The repertoire holds about 250,000 clones, with around nine tenths as singletons. Sequences were obtained from PBMCs. The source is a girl aged 2-10 years in good health and CMV-seronegative. The CDR3 runs from the conserved cysteine through the conserved F or W. The order of the fields is D gene, V gene, J gene, clone size, CDR3 DNA, CDR3 protein. A D gene is named only where the DNA matches it firmly. The size field is filled for only some rows; it gives once, few, many or a size class.

>NA|TRBV2|TRBJ1-6|NA
TGTGCCAGCAGCCTCAGCGCGATGAGCTCCTATAATTCACCCCTCCACTTT
CASSLSAMSSYNSPLHF
>TRBD2|TRBV5-1|TRBJ2-7|NA
TGCGCCAGCAGCTCCGGGACTAGCGGGGGTCCGGCCTACGAGCAGTACTTC
CASSSGTSGGPAYEQYF
>TRBD1|TRBV11-3|TRBJ1-1|NA
TGTGCCAGCAGCCCTGGACAGGGGGGGCTGAACACTGAAGCTTTCTTT
CASSPGQGGLNTEAFF
>NA|TRBV29-1|TRBJ1-2|NA
TGCAGCGCCCCCACAGGCCACTATGGCTACACCTTC
CSAPTGHYGYTF
>NA|TRBV9|TRBJ2-2|once
TGTGCCAGCAGCGAAACCAGGGAAACGTACACCGGGGAGCTGTTTTTT
CASSETRETYTGELFF
>NA|TRBV9|TRBJ2-7|NA
TGTGCCAGCAGCGTAGGTAGCGGCGGTTCTTACGAGCAGTACTTC
CASSVGSGGSYEQYF
>NA|TRBV12-5|TRBJ1-1|NA
TGTGCTAGTGGTTTGGTACTAGGGAGGTTCACTGAAGCTTTCTTT
CASGLVLGRFTEAFF
>TRBD1|TRBV10-3|TRBJ1-1|NA
TGTGCCATCAGTTCGACAGGGTCGAATGGTGAAGCTTTCTTT
CAISSTGSNGEAFF
>NA|TRBV10-3|TRBJ1-1|NA
TGTGCCTCTTCCCCCCCCGGGGACACTGAAGCTTTCTTT
CASSPPGDTEAFF
>TRBD2|TRBV5-4|TRBJ2-1|few
TGTGCCAGCAGCCCACCGGGACTAGCGGGAGGGAATGAGCAGTTCTTC
CASSPPGLAGGNEQFF
>NA|TRBV5-1|TRBJ2-7|NA
TGCGCCAGCAGCCTGCGCGAGACCTACGAGCAGTACTTC
CASSLRETYEQYF
>NA|TRBV4-1|TRBJ2-3|NA
TGCGCCAGCAGCCTCGCCGTGGCTAGCACAGATACGCAGTATTTT
CASSLAVASTDTQYF
>TRBD1|TRBV6-5|TRBJ1-2|once
TGTGCCAGCAGTTCTCTTCAGGACAGGGCCCACTATGGCTACACCTTC
CASSSLQDRAHYGYTF
>TRBD2|TRBV20-1|TRBJ2-1|NA
TGCAGTGGGGGGGGGTACAATGAGCAGTTCTTC
CSGGGYNEQFF
>NA|TRBV30|TRBJ2-3|NA
TGTGCCTGGAGCGAGGTAGATACGCAGTATTTT
CAWSEVDTQYF
>TRBD1|TRBV6-5|TRBJ1-3|NA
TGTGCCAGCAGTACGACAGGGGGAAACACCATATATTTT
CASSTTGGNTIYF
>TRBD2|TRBV5-1|TRBJ2-5|NA
TGCGCCAGCAGCCTAAATCCGGGACTAGCGGGACAAGAGACCCAGTACTTC
CASSLNPGLAGQETQYF
>NA|TRBV27|TRBJ2-5|NA
TGTGCCAGCGCCACCCCTGGGGGGTCCCAGTACTTC
CASATPGGSQYF
>NA|TRBV6-6|TRBJ1-3|NA
TGTGCCAGCAGTCGTGGACAGCTTTTCTCTGGAAACACCATATATTTT
CASSRGQLFSGNTIYF